This is a list of T cell receptor beta chains from one sample in a study of CD8+ T cells in alopecia areata. Here immunoSEQ multiplex PCR was the method, and the copy in TCRdb shows in-frame clones only, minus some. The table lists some 110,000 clones, 58% of them singletons, with almost 30% in the top ten. The sequences come from CD8+ T cells sorted from blood, collected at week 4, from a patient treated with tofacitinib. The receptors shown here come from a human donor with alopecia areata. CDR3s include the opening cysteine and the closing phenylalanine or tryptophan. Fields, in order: clone size, V gene, CDR3 protein. Only some rows state a clone size, as once, few, many or a class for expanded clones.

abundance: few; v_gene: TRBV2; CDR3aa: CASSEAGGSYEQYF
abundance: -; v_gene: TRBV27; CDR3aa: CASSFIPLTLQETQYF
abundance: -; v_gene: TRBV25-1; CDR3aa: CASSEQLGSQTQYF
abundance: -; v_gene: TRBV7-9; CDR3aa: CASSLTSGGAYGETQYF
abundance: -; v_gene: TRBV7-6; CDR3aa: CASSFRGDRAHPYSPLHF
abundance: -; v_gene: TRBV13; CDR3aa: CASSNGQGGSPLHF
abundance: few; v_gene: TRBV29-1; CDR3aa: CSVEDLRGPGAEVYNEQFF
abundance: once; v_gene: TRBV6-5; CDR3aa: CASSYSGDTQYF
abundance: -; v_gene: TRBV6-1; CDR3aa: CASSEAPVYGYTF
abundance: -; v_gene: TRBV5-1; CDR3aa: CASSLGLADTDTQYF
abundance: -; v_gene: TRBV30; CDR3aa: CAWTTGGNTEAFF
abundance: few; v_gene: TRBV4-3; CDR3aa: CASSQDLEAYNEQFF
abundance: -; v_gene: TRBV15; CDR3aa: CATSRGTEFQETQYF
abundance: -; v_gene: TRBV29-1; CDR3aa: CSATGHYEQYF
abundance: -; v_gene: TRBV7-2; CDR3aa: CASSLGPLAGSTDTQYF
abundance: -; v_gene: TRBV19; CDR3aa: CASSVTTGYSYEQYF
abundance: -; v_gene: TRBV7-2; CDR3aa: CASRRAASGPSSYNEQFF
abundance: -; v_gene: TRBV29-1; CDR3aa: CSVTPTTAALSYEQYF
abundance: few; v_gene: TRBV30; CDR3aa: CAWRAGDGYTF
abundance: -; v_gene: TRBV29-1; CDR3aa: CSVVARYGYTF
abundance: -; v_gene: TRBV6-5; CDR3aa: CASSGHGYTF
abundance: -; v_gene: TRBV2; CDR3aa: CASSQDRAIGPTEAFF
abundance: -; v_gene: TRBV27; CDR3aa: CASSFPEQFF
abundance: few; v_gene: TRBV29-1; CDR3aa: CSVDLADSPYEQYF
abundance: -; v_gene: TRBV29-1; CDR3aa: CSVETVNTGELFF
abundance: -; v_gene: TRBV18; CDR3aa: CASSPPRAVRGYGYTF
abundance: few; v_gene: TRBV2; CDR3aa: CASSGIFHGSEETQYF
abundance: -; v_gene: TRBV29-1; CDR3aa: CSVTEPRSGANVLTF
abundance: -; v_gene: TRBV5-1; CDR3aa: CASSDDGHNQNTGELFF
abundance: -; v_gene: TRBV5-5; CDR3aa: CASSFTASEAFF
abundance: -; v_gene: TRBV5-6; CDR3aa: CASSLSDIATNEKLFF
abundance: -; v_gene: TRBV2; CDR3aa: CASSPPGGPGELFF
abundance: -; v_gene: TRBV4-1; CDR3aa: CASSQELGTGLDTQYF
abundance: few; v_gene: TRBV27; CDR3aa: CASSLRRDNEQFF
abundance: few; v_gene: TRBV5-6; CDR3aa: CASSLGGNPEAFF
abundance: -; v_gene: TRBV27; CDR3aa: CASSWDRGGDTQYF
abundance: -; v_gene: TRBV29-1; CDR3aa: CSVRFPEAKNIQYF
abundance: -; v_gene: TRBV30; CDR3aa: CAWSEASTHEQFF
abundance: -; v_gene: TRBV6-5; CDR3aa: CASSYSTGGHNEQFF
abundance: -; v_gene: TRBV30; CDR3aa: CAWTPSSAPLHF
abundance: -; v_gene: TRBV29-1; CDR3aa: CSVGTGQGYEQYF
abundance: -; v_gene: TRBV29-1; CDR3aa: CSAFDGDENTGELFF
abundance: -; v_gene: TRBV23-1; CDR3aa: CASSRGFRRESSYNEQFF
abundance: few; v_gene: TRBV30; CDR3aa: CAWSVQDEAFF
abundance: -; v_gene: TRBV4-1; CDR3aa: CASSQIGPGRGTDAQYF
abundance: few; v_gene: TRBV19; CDR3aa: CASSSGAGEQYF
abundance: -; v_gene: TRBV29-1; CDR3aa: CSVLTGPAAFF
abundance: few; v_gene: TRBV5-4; CDR3aa: CASSQEGGSGANVLTF
abundance: -; v_gene: TRBV13; CDR3aa: CASSSTWASGETQYF
abundance: -; v_gene: TRBV27; CDR3aa: CASSLAHEQFF
abundance: -; v_gene: TRBV5-1; CDR3aa: CASSYAGGGLAGYEQYF
abundance: few; v_gene: TRBV9; CDR3aa: CASSVEVGQGAIDTQYF
abundance: -; v_gene: TRBV9; CDR3aa: CASSVGGQSEAFF